The clone carrying this TCR beta chain is a singleton in its sample. Profiling relied on immunoSEQ multiplex PCR, and the TCRdb table lists in-frame clones only, not all of them. The data contain 180,000 or so clones, around 83% of them singletons. These data originate in a study of cytomegalovirus exposure and HLA in healthy donors. The V and J ends lost 1 base and 4 bases respectively, with 8 bases between them. Germline loops: CDR1 LNHDA, CDR2 SQIVND (reference sequence). CDR3 length: 14 residues. This chain links TRBV19 with TRBJ1-5; D is unclear. The TCR was taken from a woman aged 25-40 years in good health and CMV-seropositive. Sequenced sample: PBMCs. CDR3 region: CASSIGVRNQPQHF. CDR3 coding DNA: TGTGCCAGTAGTATAGGTGTGCGGAATCAGCCCCAGCATTTT.